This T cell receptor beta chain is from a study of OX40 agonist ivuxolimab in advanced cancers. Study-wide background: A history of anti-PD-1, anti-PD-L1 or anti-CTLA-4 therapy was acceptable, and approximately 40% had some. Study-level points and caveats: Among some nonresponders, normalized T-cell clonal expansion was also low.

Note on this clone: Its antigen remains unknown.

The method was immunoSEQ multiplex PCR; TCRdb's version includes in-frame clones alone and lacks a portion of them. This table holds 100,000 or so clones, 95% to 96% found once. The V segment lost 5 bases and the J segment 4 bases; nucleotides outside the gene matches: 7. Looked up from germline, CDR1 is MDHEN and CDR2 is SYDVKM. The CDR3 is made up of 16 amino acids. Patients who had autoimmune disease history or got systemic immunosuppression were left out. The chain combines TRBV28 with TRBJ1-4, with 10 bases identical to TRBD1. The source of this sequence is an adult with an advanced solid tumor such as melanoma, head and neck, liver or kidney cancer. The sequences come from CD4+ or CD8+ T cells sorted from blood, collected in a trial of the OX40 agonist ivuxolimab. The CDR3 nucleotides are TGTGCCAGCAGTAGGACAGGGGGTTTATATAATGAAAAACTGTTTTTT. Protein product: CASSRTGGLYNEKLFF.